These T cell receptor beta chains were read from a single sample in a study of CD8+ T cells in alopecia areata. Some clones are missing from TCRdb's copy, which holds only in-frame ones; the method was immunoSEQ multiplex PCR. The sample yields 150,000 to 200,000 clones, over 55% seen once. Sequences were derived from CD4+ T cells sorted from blood, sampled at week 24, from a patient treated with tofacitinib. Source of these receptors: a human donor with alopecia areata. The CDR3 runs from the conserved cysteine through the conserved F or W. The D gene is left open where the match is weak. Clone size, where shown, is once, few, many, or a class for clones that have expanded.

-,TRBV29-1,-,TRBJ2-7,CSVGVGVEQYF,TGCAGCGTCGGGGTCGGTGTCGAGCAGTACTTC
TRBD1,TRBV5-6,many,TRBJ2-5,CASSLVGSGGLETQYF,TGTGCCAGCAGCTTGGTAGGGTCAGGGGGATTGGAGACCCAGTACTTC
-,TRBV7-2,-,TRBJ1-1,CASSLALNTEAFF,TGTGCCAGCAGCTTAGCTCTGAACACTGAAGCTTTCTTT
-,TRBV6-5,-,TRBJ2-2,CASSYSIDSSTGELFF,TGTGCCAGCAGTTACTCGATCGACAGTTCGACCGGGGAGCTGTTTTTT
TRBD1,TRBV29-1,-,TRBJ2-3,CSVANRGEADTQYF,TGCAGCGTAGCAAACAGGGGGGAGGCAGATACGCAGTATTTT
-,TRBV19,-,TRBJ1-1,CASSTMGSEAFF,TGTGCCAGTAGTACTATGGGGAGTGAAGCTTTCTTT
-,TRBV9,-,TRBJ2-5,CASSREVTQYF,TGTGCCAGCAGCAGAGAGGTGACCCAGTACTTC
-,TRBV7-8,-,TRBJ1-4,CASSLEQTTNEKLFF,TGTGCCAGCAGCTTAGAACAGACAACTAATGAAAAACTGTTTTTT
-,TRBV30,-,TRBJ1-5,CAWSLARKNQPQHF,TGTGCCTGGAGCCTGGCCAGAAAAAATCAGCCCCAGCATTTT
-,TRBV13,-,TRBJ1-5,CASSLKRGSNQPQHF,TGTGCCAGCAGCTTAAAGAGGGGTAGCAATCAGCCCCAGCATTTT
TRBD2,TRBV11-3,few,TRBJ2-5,CASSPHGPGLQETQYF,TGTGCCAGCAGCCCCCACGGCCCGGGACTACAAGAGACCCAGTACTTC
TRBD2,TRBV11-2,-,TRBJ2-3,CASSFGAGGSTDTQYF,TGTGCCAGCAGCTTCGGTGCGGGGGGGAGCACAGATACGCAGTATTTT
-,TRBV5-1,once,TRBJ2-5,CASSLAEDRAAQETQYF,TGCGCCAGCAGCTTGGCCGAGGACAGAGCGGCTCAAGAGACCCAGTACTTC
-,TRBV29-1,-,TRBJ2-4,CSVRGMENIQYF,TGCAGCGTCAGGGGCATGGAAAACATTCAGTACTTC
-,TRBV30,-,TRBJ2-6,CAWRKGDGANVLTF,TGTGCCTGGAGAAAAGGGGACGGGGCCAACGTCCTGACTTTC
TRBD2,TRBV29-1,few,TRBJ2-1,CSARLAGGPNEQFF,TGCAGCGCCCGACTAGCGGGGGGGCCAAATGAGCAGTTCTTC
-,TRBV11-2,-,TRBJ2-2,CASKSSGRNTGELFF,TGTGCCAGCAAATCAAGCGGGCGGAACACCGGGGAGCTGTTTTTT
-,TRBV25-1,-,TRBJ2-7,CASSELTAYEQYF,TGTGCCAGCAGTGAATTGACGGCTTACGAGCAGTACTTC
TRBD1,TRBV10-3,few,TRBJ2-7,CAISEDRAVREQYF,TGTGCCATCAGCGAGGACAGGGCGGTGAGGGAGCAGTACTTC
TRBD1,TRBV15,-,TRBJ1-1,CATSRVRDRGLRTEAFF,TGTGCCACCAGCAGAGTCCGGGACAGGGGTTTGAGGACTGAAGCTTTCTTT
-,TRBV30,-,TRBJ1-1,CAWSLRDTEAFF,TGTGCCTGGAGTTTGCGGGACACTGAAGCTTTCTTT
-,TRBV7-9,few,TRBJ1-1,CAIDRSGDTEAFF,TGTGCCATAGATCGGAGCGGGGACACTGAAGCTTTCTTT
-,TRBV4-1,-,TRBJ2-7,CASSQDLRKSGGSYEQYF,TGCGCCAGCAGCCAAGATTTAAGAAAGTCCGGGGGCTCCTACGAGCAGTACTTC
TRBD2,TRBV6-5,-,TRBJ2-2,CASSYLRTSLPSELFF,TGTGCCAGCAGTTACCTTCGGACTAGCCTCCCGTCGGAGCTGTTTTTT
-,TRBV14,-,TRBJ2-7,CASSQFDEQYF,TGTGCCAGCAGCCAATTCGACGAGCAGTACTTC
-,TRBV20-1,-,TRBJ1-2,CSASKVYGYTF,TGCAGTGCTTCAAAGGTCTATGGCTACACCTTC
-,TRBV7-2,-,TRBJ2-6,CASSSSGANVLTF,TGTGCCAGCAGCTCCTCTGGGGCCAACGTCCTGACTTTC
-,TRBV4-3,-,TRBJ1-6,CASSQELASYNSPLHF,TGCGCCAGCAGCCAAGAGCTCGCCAGTTATAATTCACCCCTCCACTTT
TRBD1,TRBV4-1,few,TRBJ1-1,CASSQGQLNTEAFF,TGCGCCAGCAGCCAGGGACAGTTGAACACTGAAGCTTTCTTT
-,TRBV15,-,TRBJ1-4,CATSPRTATNEKLFF,TGTGCCACCAGCCCTCGGACAGCAACTAATGAAAAACTGTTTTTT
-,TRBV25-1,-,TRBJ1-1,CASSDTGRVNTEAFF,TGTGCCAGCAGTGATACGGGTCGGGTGAACACTGAAGCTTTCTTT
TRBD1,TRBV7-6,-,TRBJ2-5,CASSPGGRAETQYF,TGTGCCAGCAGTCCAGGGGGCCGGGCGGAGACCCAGTACTTC
-,TRBV5-1,few,TRBJ2-7,CASSTSLRVPAGEQYF,TGCGCCAGCAGCACCTCTCTCAGGGTACCCGCCGGGGAGCAGTACTTC
-,TRBV25-1,-,TRBJ1-2,CASSDWNSNYGYTF,TGTGCCAGCAGTGATTGGAACAGTAACTATGGCTACACCTTC
-,TRBV5-1,-,TRBJ2-3,CASSLAVSGVTDTQYF,TGCGCCAGCAGCTTGGCCGTCTCGGGGGTCACAGATACGCAGTATTTT
TRBD1,TRBV10-3,few,TRBJ2-7,CAISEYTGARGEQYF,TGTGCCATCAGTGAGTATACAGGGGCCCGTGGCGAGCAGTACTTC
-,TRBV27,-,TRBJ1-2,CASSLQGGIYGYTF,TGTGCCAGCAGTTTGCAGGGTGGAATCTATGGCTACACCTTC
TRBD1,TRBV10-3,few,TRBJ2-7,CASSISGTGPYEQYF,TGTGCCAGCAGTATCTCCGGGACAGGCCCCTACGAGCAGTACTTC
-,TRBV30,once,TRBJ1-1,CAWSVQSGTEAFF,TGTGCCTGGAGTGTACAATCTGGCACTGAAGCTTTCTTT